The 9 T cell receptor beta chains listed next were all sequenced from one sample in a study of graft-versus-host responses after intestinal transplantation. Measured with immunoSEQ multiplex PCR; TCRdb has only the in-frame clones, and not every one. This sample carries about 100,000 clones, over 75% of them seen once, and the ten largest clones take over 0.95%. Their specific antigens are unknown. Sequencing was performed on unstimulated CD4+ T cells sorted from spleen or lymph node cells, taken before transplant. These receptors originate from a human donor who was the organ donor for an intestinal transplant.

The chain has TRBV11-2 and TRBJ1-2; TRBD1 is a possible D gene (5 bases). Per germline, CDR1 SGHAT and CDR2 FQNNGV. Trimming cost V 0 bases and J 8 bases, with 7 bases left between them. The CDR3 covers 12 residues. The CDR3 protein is CASSLEGDGYTF. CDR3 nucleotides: TGTGCCAGCAGCTTAGAAGGGGACGGCTACACCTTC.

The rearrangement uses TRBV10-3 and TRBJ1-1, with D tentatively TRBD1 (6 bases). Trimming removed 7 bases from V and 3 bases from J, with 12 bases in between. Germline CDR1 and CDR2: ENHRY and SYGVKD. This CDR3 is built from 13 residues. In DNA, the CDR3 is TGTGCCATCAAGGGGGGGCCAGACACTGAAGCTTTCTTT. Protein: CAIKGGPDTEAFF.

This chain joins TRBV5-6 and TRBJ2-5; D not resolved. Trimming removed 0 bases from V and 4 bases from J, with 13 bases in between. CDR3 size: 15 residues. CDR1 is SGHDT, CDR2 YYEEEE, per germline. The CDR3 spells CASSLVQPWGETQYF. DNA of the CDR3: TGTGCCAGCAGCTTGGTGCAACCGTGGGGAGAGACCCAGTACTTC.

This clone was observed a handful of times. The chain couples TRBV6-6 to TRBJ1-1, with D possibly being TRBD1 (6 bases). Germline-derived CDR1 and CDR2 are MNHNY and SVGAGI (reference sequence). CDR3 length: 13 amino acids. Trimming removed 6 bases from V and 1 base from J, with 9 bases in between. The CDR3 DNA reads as TGTGCCAGCAGCGACAGGTGGAACACTGAAGCTTTCTTT. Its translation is CASSDRWNTEAFF.

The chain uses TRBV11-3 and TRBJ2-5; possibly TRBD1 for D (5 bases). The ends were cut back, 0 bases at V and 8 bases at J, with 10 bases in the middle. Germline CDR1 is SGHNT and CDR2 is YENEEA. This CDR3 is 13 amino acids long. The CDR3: CASSLDSRATQYF. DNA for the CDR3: TGTGCCAGCAGCTTAGATTCCAGGGCTACCCAGTACTTC.

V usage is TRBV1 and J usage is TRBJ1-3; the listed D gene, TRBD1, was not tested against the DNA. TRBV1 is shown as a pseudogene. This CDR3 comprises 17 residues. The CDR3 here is CTSSALKVQGLGNTIYF. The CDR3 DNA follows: TGCACCAGCAGCGCTCTTAAAGTACAGGGCTTAGGGAACACCATATATTTT.

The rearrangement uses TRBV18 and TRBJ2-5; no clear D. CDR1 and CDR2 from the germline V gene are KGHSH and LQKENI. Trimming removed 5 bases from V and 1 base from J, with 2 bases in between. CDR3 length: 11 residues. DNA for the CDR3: TGTGCCAGCTCATCCCAAGAGACCCAGTACTTC. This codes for CASSSQETQYF.

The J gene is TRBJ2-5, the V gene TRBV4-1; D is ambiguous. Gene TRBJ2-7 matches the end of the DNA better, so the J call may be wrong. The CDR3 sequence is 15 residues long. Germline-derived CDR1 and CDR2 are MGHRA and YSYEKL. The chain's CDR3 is CASSQSSVKSYEQYF. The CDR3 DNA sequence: TGCGCCAGCAGCCAATCGTCAGTGAAATCCTACGAGCAGTACTTC.

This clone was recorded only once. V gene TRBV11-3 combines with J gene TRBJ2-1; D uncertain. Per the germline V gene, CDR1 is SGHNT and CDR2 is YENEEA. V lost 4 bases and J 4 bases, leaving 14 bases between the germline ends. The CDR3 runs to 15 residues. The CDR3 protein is CASSSFGQPYNEQFF. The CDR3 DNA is TGTGCCAGCAGCTCATTCGGCCAGCCATACAATGAGCAGTTCTTC.